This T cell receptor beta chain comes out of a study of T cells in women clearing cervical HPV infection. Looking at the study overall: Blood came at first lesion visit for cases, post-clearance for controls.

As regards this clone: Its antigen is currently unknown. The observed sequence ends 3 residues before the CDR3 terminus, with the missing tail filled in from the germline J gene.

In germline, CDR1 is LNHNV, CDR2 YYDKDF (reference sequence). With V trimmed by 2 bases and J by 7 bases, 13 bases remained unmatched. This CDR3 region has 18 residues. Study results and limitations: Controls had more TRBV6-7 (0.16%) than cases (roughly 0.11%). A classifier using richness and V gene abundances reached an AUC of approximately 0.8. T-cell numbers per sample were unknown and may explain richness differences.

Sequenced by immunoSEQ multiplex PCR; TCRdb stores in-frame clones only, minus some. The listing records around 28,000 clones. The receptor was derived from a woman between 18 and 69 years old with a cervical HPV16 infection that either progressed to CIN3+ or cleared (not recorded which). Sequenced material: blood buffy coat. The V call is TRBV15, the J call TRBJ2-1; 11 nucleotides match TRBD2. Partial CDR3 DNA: TGTGCCACCAGCAGACATCTAGCGGGGGGCCCCCTGTTGAATGAG. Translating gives CATSRHLAGGPLLNE. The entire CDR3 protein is CATSRHLAGGPLLNEQFF.